The 28 T cell receptor beta chains given below trace back to one sample, sequenced in a study of cytotoxic CD8 clonotypes in ibrutinib-treated CLL. TCRdb keeps only in-frame clones here, not all; method: immunoSEQ multiplex PCR. The sample shows about 200,000 clones, about four fifths of them seen only once. The sequences come from PBMCs, collected after 12 months of ibrutinib treatment. The receptors were gathered from a human donor with chronic lymphocytic leukemia.

This clone was seen only a few times. The chain carries TRBV20-1 and TRBJ1-2; D not resolved. Trimming removed 2 bases at V and 2 bases at J, with 3 bases between. The CDR3 extends over 11 amino acids. Germline lookup yields CDR1 DFQATT and CDR2 SNEGSKA (reference sequence). CDR3: CSARLNYGYTF. CDR3 DNA: TGCAGTGCTAGATTGAACTATGGCTACACCTTC.

J is TRBJ2-7 and V is TRBV4-1; D call uncertain. The V gene's germline CDR1 is MGHRA and CDR2 YSYEKL. CDR3 length: 14 residues. V was clipped by 4 bases and J by 5 bases, with 15 bases between them. The DNA of the CDR3 is TGCGCCAGCAGCCCAACGGCTGTCGGGCACGAGCAGTACTTC. Its protein is CASSPTAVGHEQYF.

The chain joins TRBV9 to TRBJ2-1, with D tentatively TRBD2 (5 bases). Trimming took 3 bases from V and 5 from J, leaving 15 bases between them. Germline CDR1 reads SGDLS; CDR2 reads YYNGEE. This CDR3 has 15 residues. The CDR3 loop is CASSGEWSANNEQFF. CDR3 coding DNA: TGTGCCAGCAGCGGGGAGTGGAGTGCTAACAATGAGCAGTTCTTC.

This chain connects TRBV5-1 to TRBJ2-7; 8 bases are a match to TRBD1. This CDR3 comprises 16 residues. Germline CDR1 SGHRS, CDR2 YFSETQ. The V gene end was trimmed by 3 bases and the J gene end by 0 bases; junction bases not matched to a gene: 8. The CDR3 sequence: CASSSDRTGSSYEQYF. The DNA of the CDR3 is TGCGCCAGCAGCTCTGACCGGACAGGGAGCTCCTACGAGCAGTACTTC.

A single count supports this clone. The rearrangement links TRBV30 to TRBJ2-3, with D perhaps matching TRBD2 (6 bases). The CDR3 runs 13 residues. Looked up from germline, CDR1 is GTSNPN and CDR2 is SVGIG (reference sequence). V was clipped by 3 bases and J by 5 bases, with 12 bases between them. The CDR3 region is CAWRPRGLDTQYF. The CDR3 bases are TGTGCCTGGAGGCCGCGGGGCCTAGATACGCAGTATTTT.

The V call is TRBV6-6, the J call TRBJ2-1; D gene ambiguous. The CDR3 extends over 14 amino acids. Trimming removed 0 bases from V and 6 bases from J, with 9 bases in between. Germline V gives CDR1 MNHNY, CDR2 SVGAGI (reference sequence). The CDR3 reads CASSYSGLANEQFF. The CDR3 DNA follows: TGTGCCAGCAGTTACTCCGGTCTGGCCAATGAGCAGTTCTTC.

The J gene is TRBJ1-2, the V gene TRBV29-1; TRBD1 agrees at 7 bases. There are 15 residues in the CDR3. Losses at the gene ends were 7 bases for V and 4 bases for J; bases not matched to a gene: 15. Looked up from germline, CDR1 is SQVTM and CDR2 is ANQGSEA. CDR3 protein: CSASVSGNRGYGYTF. The CDR3 nucleotides are TGCAGCGCCAGCGTTTCGGGGAACAGGGGCTATGGCTACACCTTC.

The chain uses TRBV7-8 and TRBJ2-1; the D gene is possibly TRBD2 (5 bases). The V gene lost 1 base and the J gene lost 2 bases, with 15 bases spanning the gap. Germline lookup yields CDR1 SGHVS and CDR2 FQNEAQ. The CDR3 spans 17 residues. Here the CDR3 DNA reads TGTGCCAGCAGCTTAGGAGCGGCGGGCGCGGCCTACAATGAGCAGTTCTTC. Amino acids: CASSLGAAGAAYNEQFF.

The V gene is TRBV28, the J gene TRBJ2-7, with TRBD2 matching over 9 bases. The germline gives CDR1 MDHEN, CDR2 SYDVKM. The CDR3 is 14 amino acids. After removal of 7 bases from V and 0 bases from J, the junction contained 4 bases not matched to a gene. CDR3 in DNA: TGTGCCAGCACAGGGACTAGCCTCTCCTACGAGCAGTACTTC. Translating it yields CASTGTSLSYEQYF.

The chain combines TRBV6-5 with TRBJ2-1; D unclear. The V gene lost 8 bases and the J gene lost 8 bases, with 13 bases spanning the gap. The CDR3 contains 12 residues. Per the germline V gene, CDR1 is MNHEY and CDR2 is SVGAGI. The CDR3 region is CASPMESHEQFF. The CDR3 coding sequence is TGTGCCAGCCCCATGGAGTCGCATGAGCAGTTCTTC.

This chain connects TRBV15 to TRBJ1-5; unclear D gene. Germline CDR1 is LNHNV and CDR2 is YYDKDF (reference sequence). The CDR3 spans 16 residues. V was clipped by 0 bases and J by 0 bases, with 9 bases between them. The CDR3 sequence: CATSRDVVNSNQPQHF. The CDR3 DNA reads as TGTGCCACCAGCAGAGATGTAGTGAATAGCAATCAGCCCCAGCATTTT.

The chain couples TRBV5-1 to TRBJ2-5; TRBD2 aligns across 8 bases. Germline loops: CDR1 SGHRS, CDR2 YFSETQ. The length of the CDR3 is 14 residues. Trimming took 6 bases from V and 1 from J; bases not matched to a gene: 5. As DNA, the CDR3 is TGCGCCAGCAACGTAGCGGGGACCCAAGAGACCCAGTACTTC. Residues: CASNVAGTQETQYF.

The chain uses TRBV9 and TRBJ1-2; D unresolved. The CDR3 totals 13 residues. CDR1 is SGDLS, CDR2 YYNGEE, per germline. V gave up 6 bases and J gave up 8 bases, with 17 bases separating them. The CDR3 DNA follows: TGTGCCAGCACTCTCCCTCCCTTTGGAGGCTACACCTTC. Translation gives CASTLPPFGGYTF.

The gene calls are TRBV9 and TRBJ2-3; TRBD2 aligns across 7 bases. Germline CDR1 reads SGDLS; CDR2 reads YYNGEE. The CDR3 totals 14 residues. V lost 4 bases and J lost 2; bases outside the gene matches: 4. The CDR3 loop reads CASSLSGYTDTQYF. The CDR3 DNA reads TGTGCCAGCAGCCTTAGCGGGTACACAGATACGCAGTATTTT.

The chain carries TRBV11-3 and TRBJ2-7; D is possibly TRBD2 (5 bases). The CDR3 covers 15 residues. The V end was cut by 0 bases, the J end by 4 bases, with 13 bases between. Germline CDR1 is SGHNT and CDR2 is YENEEA. The CDR3 sequence is CASSLEAGGVYEQYF. Here the CDR3 DNA reads TGTGCCAGCAGCTTAGAGGCTGGAGGTGTATACGAGCAGTACTTC.

This CDR3 reads CASSLIAGVDQDTQYF. The DNA for the CDR3 is TGTGCCAGCAGTTTAATAGCGGGAGTTGATCAAGATACGCAGTATTTT. The chain recombines TRBV27 with TRBJ2-3, with 9 nucleotides matching TRBD2. Trimming removed 2 bases from V and 5 bases from J; junction bases left unmatched: 8. The CDR3 has 16 residues. The germline gives CDR1 MNHEY, CDR2 SMNVEV (reference sequence).

The CDR3 DNA is TGTGCCAGCAGCTCGCCGGGACAGGGGTCGAACACCGGGGAGCTGTTTTTT. Its translation: CASSSPGQGSNTGELFF. The chain has TRBV7-3 and TRBJ2-2, with 10 bases lining up with TRBD1. V lost 4 bases and J lost 0; bases outside the gene matches: 5. CDR1 and CDR2 from the germline V gene are SGHTA and FQGTGA. The CDR3 has 17 residues.

This chain joins TRBV11-2 and TRBJ2-3; no definite D call. Trimming left V 5 bases short and J 7 bases short, with 10 bases between. Germline V lookup: CDR1 SGHAT, CDR2 FQNNGV. This CDR3 spans 12 amino acids. This CDR3 is CASSPDQNTQYF. The CDR3 region has the DNA TGTGCCAGCAGCCCCGATCAGAATACGCAGTATTTT.

The V and J genes are TRBV11-2 and TRBJ1-1, with D possibly TRBD1 on 6 matching bases. From germline, CDR1 is SGHAT and CDR2 FQNNGV. The CDR3 consists of 14 residues. The germline V and J ends were trimmed by 5 bases and 6 bases, with 16 bases remaining between them. The CDR3 DNA reads as TGTGCCAGCAGCAGAGGGACATCTGCCCCTGAAGCTTTCTTT. Protein sequence: CASSRGTSAPEAFF. The full variable domain, its missing parts supplied by reference TRBV11-2 and TRBJ1-1, is EAGVAQSPRYKIIEKRQSVAFWCNPISGHATLYWYQQILGQGPKLLIQFQNNGVVDDSQLPKDRFSAERLKGVDSTLKIQPAKLEDSAVYLCASSRGTSAPEAFFGQGTRLTVV.

This sequence joins TRBV5-1 and TRBJ2-1; possible D gene TRBD2, 6 bases. CDR1 SGHRS and CDR2 YFSETQ come from the germline V gene. This CDR3 is 15 amino acids long. V was cut by 3 bases and J by 6 bases, with 16 bases left in between. For the CDR3, the DNA is TGCGCCAGCAGCTCCGGGACTCAGGTGGGCAATGAGCAGTTCTTC. This encodes CASSSGTQVGNEQFF.

This sequence joins TRBV5-1 and TRBJ1-5; D is ambiguous. Trimming stripped 5 bases from V and 1 base from J, with 7 bases between. The CDR3 totals 13 residues. Per germline, CDR1 SGHRS and CDR2 YFSETQ. As DNA, the CDR3 is TGCGCCAGCAGGGAAGGAAGCAATCAGCCCCAGCATTTT. Amino acids: CASREGSNQPQHF.

Only one count was recorded for this clone. V and J are TRBV2 and TRBJ2-7; D might be TRBD2 (6 bases). This CDR3 spans 13 amino acids. The germline V gene encodes CDR1 SNHLY and CDR2 FYNNEI. With 7 bases removed from V and 7 bases from J, the gap between germline ends came to 17 bases. CDR3 loop: CASTDYPESEQYF. The CDR3 DNA sequence: TGTGCCAGCACGGACTATCCCGAATCGGAGCAGTACTTC.

This chain joins TRBV6-5 and TRBJ2-5; D is unclear. Germline CDR1 MNHEY, CDR2 SVGAGI. This CDR3 is 13 amino acids long. The germline V and J ends were trimmed by 6 bases and 4 bases, with 12 bases remaining between them. DNA of the CDR3: TGTGCCAGCAGCCGCAACGGACGAGAGACCCAGTACTTC. It specifies CASSRNGRETQYF.

The chain employs TRBV5-5 and TRBJ1-5; no firm D call. The germline V gene has CDR1 SGHKS and CDR2 YYEKEE (reference sequence). V lost 0 bases to trimming and J lost 4 bases, with 8 bases between them. This CDR3 is built from 14 residues. CDR3 residues: CASSLDSPNQPQHF. The CDR3 DNA reads as TGTGCCAGCAGCTTGGACTCCCCTAATCAGCCCCAGCATTTT.

In DNA form, the CDR3 reads TGTGCCAGTAGTAGGGGACAGACGAACACTGAAGCTTTCTTT. Translated, it gives CASSRGQTNTEAFF. The V and J genes are TRBV19 and TRBJ1-1; 7 bases match TRBD1. The CDR3 is 14 residues long. V lost 4 bases to trimming and J lost 1 base; unmatched junction nucleotides: 3. Germline loops: CDR1 LNHDA, CDR2 SQIVND (reference sequence).

The chain links TRBV2 to TRBJ1-2; D unresolved. This CDR3 is 15 amino acids long. Looked up from germline, CDR1 is SNHLY and CDR2 is FYNNEI. Trimming removed 5 bases from V and 4 bases from J, with 17 bases in between. In nucleotides, the CDR3 is TGTGCCAGCAGTCCTCTGTTAGCAGGTAGCTATGGCTACACCTTC. Its translation: CASSPLLAGSYGYTF. The complete variable domain, with remaining parts taken from reference TRBV2 and TRBJ1-2, reads EPEVTQTPSHQVTQMGQEVILRCVPISNHLYFYWYRQILGQKVEFLVSFYNNEISEKSEIFDDQFSVERPDGSNFTLKIRSTKLEDSAMYFCASSPLLAGSYGYTFGSGTRLTVV.

The chain employs TRBV6-1 and TRBJ1-2; no clear D gene. Deletions cut 1 base from V and 4 bases from J, with 13 bases between. Germline CDR1 reads MNHNS; CDR2 reads SASEGT. This CDR3 comprises 15 residues. CDR3 nucleotide sequence: TGTGCCAGCAGTGAAGTCTGGGCCATGGGCTATGGCTACACCTTC. Translated, it gives CASSEVWAMGYGYTF.

The chain uses TRBV6-5 and TRBJ1-2; D might be TRBD1 (5 bases). V was pared by 4 bases and J by 7 bases, with 19 bases between. Germline assignment: CDR1 MNHEY and CDR2 SVGAGI. This CDR3 comprises 15 residues. CDR3 protein: CASSSLGGGQPGYTF. The CDR3, as DNA: TGTGCCAGCAGTTCCCTCGGAGGTGGACAACCTGGCTACACCTTC.